This T cell receptor (beta chain) came from a study of identical twins. MiXCR, run by TCRdb on the 5' RACE reads, gives a single entry per CDR3 protein. The sample yields about 550,000 distinct CDR3 sequences, 20% to 25% seen once. This clonotype was detected a few times. The CDR3 totals 12 residues. V dropped 6 bases and J dropped 5; count of bases not matched to a gene: 0. In germline, CDR1 is ENHRY, CDR2 SYGVKD. This same sample was also part of a study on yellow fever vaccine responses in identical twins.

This TCR was recovered from a young woman in good health. The sequenced sample was CD4+ T cells sorted from blood. This chain connects TRBV10-3 to TRBJ2-3, with 9 positions matching TRBD1. The chain's CDR3 is CAIRDRGDTQYF. The CDR3 nucleotides read TGTGCCATCAGGGACAGGGGAGATACGCAGTATTTT.